These 20 T cell receptor beta chains originate from one sample sequenced in a study of regulatory T cells in long-lasting Graves disease. The time point: newly diagnosed GD, antithyroid drugs for less than 3 months. PBMC RNA was the source of the TCR library. Relying on iRepertoire HTBI primers and Arm-PCR of CDR3 regions, the team built TCR beta libraries. TCRdb recomputed calls from the multiplex PCR reads with MiXCR, one row per CDR3 protein. The profile shows about 540,000 distinct CDR3 sequences, 13% of them singletons. The sample was also reused in another study, on T cells in Graves' hyperthyroidism and ophthalmopathy.

The sample was peripheral blood mononuclear cells (PBMCs), taken at new diagnosis, from a patient treated with antithyroid drugs. The receptors originated from a man aged 30 to 39 with Graves disease.

CDR3 amino acids: CASSRTDTIYF. The CDR3 nucleotides are TGTGCCAGCAGTAGGACAGACACCATATATTTT. The rearrangement links TRBV2 to TRBJ1-3; D may be TRBD1 (6 bases). The germline V gene has CDR1 SNHLY and CDR2 FYNNEI. V was pared by 5 bases and J by 8 bases, with 7 bases between. This CDR3 comprises 11 residues.

This clonotype was seen many times. The chain joins TRBV28 to TRBJ1-1; TRBD1 matches 9 bases. The J segment lost 3 bases and the V segment lost 8 bases, leaving 1 base of the junction unmatched. The CDR3 has 12 residues. Looked up from germline, CDR1 is MDHEN and CDR2 is SYDVKM. CDR3 in DNA: TGTGCCAGCCGACAGGGGGACACTGAAGCTTTCTTT. Its protein is CASRQGDTEAFF. The variable domain in full, completed from reference TRBV28 and TRBJ1-1, reads DVKVTQSSRYLVKRTGEKVFLECVQDMDHENMFWYRQDPGLGLRLIYFSYDVKMKEKGDIPEGYSVSREKKERFSLILESASTNQTSMYLCASRQGDTEAFFGQGTRLTVV.

This clonotype was observed at least ten times. The chain is built from TRBV29-1 and TRBJ2-1, with no clear D. Germline CDR1 reads SQVTM; CDR2 reads ANQGSEA. V shed 6 bases and J shed 10 bases, with 7 bases lying between them. CDR3 length: 9 amino acids. CDR3 sequence reads: CSVGREQFF. The DNA of the CDR3 is TGCAGCGTGGGTCGGGAGCAGTTCTTC.

At least ten counts were recorded for this clonotype. The V and J genes are TRBV7-2 and TRBJ2-3, with D perhaps being TRBD1 or TRBD2 (5 bases each). There are 16 residues in the CDR3. Trimming removed 4 bases at V and 4 bases at J, with 18 bases between. In germline, CDR1 is SGHTA, CDR2 FQGNSA. This chain's CDR3 is CASSWPRGSGADTQYF. The CDR3 nucleotides are TGTGCCAGCAGCTGGCCCCGGGGCAGCGGCGCAGATACGCAGTATTTT.

This clonotype was detected many times. V is TRBV30 and J is TRBJ2-7; D assignment may be TRBD1 or TRBD2 (5 bases each). The V end was cut by 0 bases, the J end by 5 bases, with 8 bases between. This CDR3 is built from 12 residues. Germline V lookup: CDR1 GTSNPN, CDR2 SVGIG (reference sequence). The CDR3 spells CAWSVGTDEQYF. The CDR3 nucleotides read TGTGCCTGGAGTGTAGGGACCGACGAGCAGTACTTC. Together with reference TRBV30 and TRBJ2-7, the CDR3 gives the full variable domain: SQTIHQWPATLVQPVGSPLSLECTVEGTSNPNLYWYRQAAGRGLQLLFYSVGIGQISSEVPQNLSASRPQDRQFILSSKKLLLSDSGFYLCAWSVGTDEQYFGPGTRLTVT.

CDR3 loop: CASSSGTGDEQFF. As DNA, the CDR3 is TGTGCCAGCAGCTCCGGGACTGGCGATGAGCAGTTCTTC. The J gene is TRBJ2-1, the V gene TRBV12-3 or TRBV12-4, with TRBD2 as a possible D gene (6 bases). The V and J ends lost 6 bases and 8 bases respectively, with 14 bases between them. CDR3 length equals 13 residues.

The table lists this clonotype with a few counts. The chain employs TRBV15 and TRBJ2-3; TRBD1 or TRBD2 may be the D gene (7 bases each). Germline loops: CDR1 LNHNV, CDR2 YYDKDF (reference sequence). The germline V and J ends were trimmed by 3 bases and 3 bases, with 34 bases remaining between them. There are 22 residues in the CDR3. For the CDR3, the DNA is TGTGCCACCAGCAGTCCGATCAGGGGGGGCAAGGGAGGCGGCCGGGTTACAGATACGCAGTATTTT. It is translated as CATSSPIRGGKGGGRVTDTQYF.

This clonotype was counted ten times or more. The chain uses TRBV10-2 and TRBJ2-2; D not certain. Germline CDR1 WSHSY, CDR2 SAAADI. This CDR3 contains 12 residues. The V and J ends lost 8 bases and 5 bases respectively, with 9 bases between them. CDR3 bases: TGCGCCAGCGGTCTACGGACCGGGGAGCTGTTTTTT. Protein product: CASGLRTGELFF.

This clonotype was recorded a few times. The chain employs TRBV18 and TRBJ2-3; D might be TRBD2 (6 bases). Trimming removed 8 bases from V and 0 bases from J, with 18 bases in between. Germline V CDR1 and CDR2: KGHSH, LQKENI. The length of the CDR3 is 16 residues. CDR3 sequence reads: CASARPGGVSTDTQYF. CDR3 nucleotide sequence: TGTGCCAGCGCCCGACCAGGCGGGGTGAGCACAGATACGCAGTATTTT.

This clonotype was seen a few times. The chain has TRBV5-4 and TRBJ1-1, with TRBD1 matching over 9 bases. The CDR3 runs to 15 residues. Germline-derived CDR1 and CDR2 are SGHNT and YYREEE (reference sequence). The junction had 1 base not matched to a gene; V was cut back by 0 bases and J by 1 base. In nucleotides, the CDR3 is TGTGCCAGCAGCTTGGGGGGACAGGGGAACACTGAAGCTTTCTTT. It translates to CASSLGGQGNTEAFF.

The V gene is TRBV7-9, the J gene TRBJ2-1; no clear D gene. The CDR3 is made up of 13 amino acids. Looked up from germline, CDR1 is SEHNR and CDR2 is FQNEAQ (reference sequence). The germline V and J ends were trimmed by 6 bases and 3 bases, with 9 bases remaining between them. CDR3 in amino acids: CASREAYYNEQFF. In nucleotides, the CDR3 is TGTGCCAGCAGAGAGGCTTACTACAATGAGCAGTTCTTC. Full variable domain (remainder filled in from reference TRBV7-9 and TRBJ2-1): DTGVSQNPRHKITKRGQNVTFRCDPISEHNRLYWYRQTLGQGPEFLTYFQNEAQLEKSRLLSDRFSAERPKGSFSTLEIQRTEQGDSAMYLCASREAYYNEQFFGPGTRLTVL.

In this sample, this clonotype turned up many times. The chain carries TRBV11-2 and TRBJ2-7; D unclear. The V end lost 6 bases, the J end lost 2 bases, and 14 bases lay between the germline ends. CDR3 length equals 14 residues. The V gene's germline CDR1 is SGHAT and CDR2 FQNNGV. Here the CDR3 DNA reads TGTGCCAGCAGTGAGCGATTAGGCCCCTACGAGCAGTACTTC. Amino acids: CASSERLGPYEQYF.

This chain's CDR3 is CASSQEESRNYGYTF. The CDR3 region has the DNA TGTGCCAGCAGCCAAGAGGAGAGCCGTAACTATGGCTACACCTTC. The chain joins TRBV4-2 to TRBJ1-2; D is uncertain. This CDR3 is built from 15 residues. Trimming cost V 0 bases and J 1 base, with 9 bases left between them. Germline V gene sequence: CDR1 LGHNA, CDR2 YNFKEQ.

This clonotype was seen many times. Written as DNA, the CDR3 is TGTGCCAGCAAGACAGGGAGTCAGCCCCAGCATTTT. It translates to CASKTGSQPQHF. The V and J genes are TRBV27 and TRBJ1-5, with 7 positions matching TRBD1. The CDR3 runs 12 residues. Germline-derived CDR1 and CDR2 are MNHEY and SMNVEV (reference sequence). Unmatched junction bases numbered 3, after V lost 7 bases and J lost 6 bases.

This clonotype appeared many times. This chain joins TRBV12-3 or TRBV12-4 and TRBJ1-1, with a tentative D call TRBD1 (5 bases). V shed 5 bases and J shed 6 bases, with 13 bases lying between them. The CDR3 is 13 amino acids. CDR3 nucleotide sequence: TGTGCCAGCAGTCCTACCGGGGGGTCTGAAGCTTTCTTT. It translates to CASSPTGGSEAFF.

This clonotype has a handful of counts. The chain is built from TRBV6-1 and TRBJ2-7, with D unclear. Germline CDR1 is MNHNS and CDR2 is SASEGT. Trimming took 4 bases from V and 3 from J, leaving 10 bases between them. This CDR3 is built from 13 residues. The CDR3, as DNA: TGTGCCAGCAGTGTCGAGATGGGCTACGAGCAGTACTTC. As protein: CASSVEMGYEQYF.

This clonotype occurred many times. The rearrangement joins TRBV7-2 to TRBJ1-5; no firm D call. Germline-derived CDR1 and CDR2 are SGHTA and FQGNSA. The CDR3 runs to 15 residues. Trimming shortened V by 1 base and J by 0 bases, and 7 bases separated the two germline ends. As DNA, the CDR3 is TGTGCCAGCAGCTTAGTCGGCGGTAGCAATCAGCCCCAGCATTTT. The encoded protein is CASSLVGGSNQPQHF.

A few counts support this clonotype. A much larger clone lies a single base off, so this may be a read error. The chain recombines TRBV30 with TRBJ2-3; 7 nucleotides align to TRBD1. CDR3 size: 12 residues. Germline-derived CDR1 and CDR2 are GTSNPN and SVGIG (reference sequence). CDR3 in amino acids: CAWRRGPKEVFF. The DNA of the CDR3 is TGTGCCTGGAGAAGGGGGCCAAAAGAAGTTTTCTTT.

The chain employs TRBV12-5 and TRBJ2-7, with 13 bases fitting TRBD2. Germline V gene data show CDR1 as LGHNT and CDR2 as FRNRAP. The CDR3 runs 16 residues. V lost 2 bases and J lost 7; bases outside the gene matches: 8. The CDR3 region has the DNA TGTGCTAGTGGTTTGCCCCGGACTAGCGGGAGTGGGGAGCAGTACTTC. Translated: CASGLPRTSGSGEQYF.

This clonotype showed up many times. The CDR3 sequence is CASSYILAGVGQETQYF. DNA for the CDR3: TGTGCCAGCAGTTACATCCTAGCGGGAGTGGGACAAGAGACCCAGTACTTC. This chain joins TRBV6-2 or TRBV6-3 and TRBJ2-5, with TRBD2 matching 10 bases. Germline V gene lookup returns CDR1 MNHEY and CDR2 SVGEGT. The CDR3 has 17 residues. V shed 2 bases and J 2 bases; nucleotides not matched to a gene: 8.